Shown below are 28 T cell receptor beta chains from a single sample sequenced in a study of shared clonotypes between healthy human individuals. Some clones are missing from TCRdb's copy, which holds only in-frame ones; the method was immunoSEQ multiplex PCR. The sample consists of hundreds of thousands of clones, approximately 79% of them appearing once. The sample consisted of memory CD4+ T cells sorted from blood. The subset was: CD45RA-negative fraction. Receptor source: a woman aged 25 to 39 in good health.

This clone was seen only once. The chain has TRBV28 and TRBJ2-7; D not certain. The germline gives CDR1 MDHEN, CDR2 SYDVKM. V was clipped by 3 bases and J by 5 bases, with 11 bases between them. CDR3 length: 13 amino acids. CDR3: CASSFLVPDEQYF. The CDR3 coding sequence is TGTGCCAGCAGTTTTCTCGTTCCGGACGAGCAGTACTTC.

This sequence joins TRBV7-8 and TRBJ2-2; no clear D. The germline V gene encodes CDR1 SGHVS and CDR2 FQNEAQ. This CDR3 is built from 15 residues. The V and J ends lost 0 bases and 1 base respectively, with 6 bases between them. The chain's CDR3 is CASSLAPGNTGELFF. The CDR3, as DNA: TGTGCCAGCAGCTTAGCACCGGGGAACACCGGGGAGCTGTTTTTT. Supplemented by reference TRBV7-8 and TRBJ2-2, the full variable domain reads GAGVSQSPRYKVAKRGQDVALRCDPISGHVSLFWYQQALGQGPEFLTYFQNEAQLDKSGLPSDRFFAERPEGSVSTLKIQRTQQEDSAVYLCASSLAPGNTGELFFGEGSRLTVL.

Comment on this clone: This may stem from a read error, because a much larger clone lies one nucleotide away. Other DNA sequences in the sample encode the same CDR3. The V call is TRBV5-4, the J call TRBJ2-3; D is unclear. The CDR3 consists of 12 residues. Trimming stripped 4 bases from V and 0 bases from J, with 3 bases between. In germline, CDR1 is SGHNT, CDR2 YYREEE (reference sequence). The CDR3 bases are TGTGCCAGCAGCCTAAGCACAGATACGCAGTATTTT. It encodes CASSLSTDTQYF.

This rearrangement joins TRBV2 to TRBJ2-7; D uncertain. Trimming removed 3 bases at V and 1 base at J, with 10 bases between. In germline, CDR1 is SNHLY, CDR2 FYNNEI. There are 14 residues in the CDR3. The CDR3 region has the DNA TGTGCCAGCAGTGACCAGAAACATTCCTACGAGCAGTACTTC. Encoded protein: CASSDQKHSYEQYF.

The CDR3 spells CASSNSGTSSEQYF. The CDR3 nucleotides read TGTGCCAGCAGCAACTCCGGGACTAGCAGCGAGCAGTACTTC. The chain combines TRBV28 with TRBJ2-7; 9 bases are shared with TRBD2. Germline values: CDR1 MDHEN, CDR2 SYDVKM. With V trimmed by 6 bases and J by 6 bases, 9 bases remained unmatched. The CDR3 runs to 14 residues.

This rearrangement joins TRBV20-1 to TRBJ2-5; D unresolved. TRBJ2-7 explains the end of the DNA better; the J call may be wrong. CDR1 and CDR2 from the germline V gene are DFQATT and SNEGSKA (reference sequence). The CDR3 has 11 amino acids. The CDR3 protein is CSAVTLYEQYF. DNA for the CDR3: TGCAGTGCGGTTACTTTGTACGAGCAGTACTTC.

This clone was counted once. V gene TRBV7-2 combines with J gene TRBJ2-5; a weak D match, TRBD2 (7 bases). V lost 10 bases, J lost 7 bases, and 13 bases lay in between. Germline V gene sequence: CDR1 SGHTA, CDR2 FQGNSA. The CDR3 has 11 amino acids. CDR3 residues: CAKGGLGTQYF. The CDR3 bases are TGTGCCAAGGGGGGGCTTGGGACCCAGTACTTC.

The chain is built from TRBV7-8 and TRBJ2-1; TRBD2 aligns across 8 bases. V dropped 1 base and J dropped 8; count of bases not matched to a gene: 4. From germline, CDR1 is SGHVS and CDR2 FQNEAQ. The CDR3 has 14 residues. The CDR3 DNA sequence: TGTGCCAGCAGCTTAGGGCGGGAGGCGTATGAGCAGTTCTTC. It codes for CASSLGREAYEQFF.

This sequence joins TRBV2 and TRBJ1-1; TRBD1 aligns across 9 bases. The CDR3 consists of 14 residues. CDR1 SNHLY and CDR2 FYNNEI come from the germline V gene. V gave up 5 bases and J gave up 3 bases; unmatched junction bases: 4. The CDR3 DNA sequence: TGTGCCAGCAGTCCCGGGACAGGGTACACTGAAGCTTTCTTT. Translated, it gives CASSPGTGYTEAFF. The full variable domain, its missing parts supplied by reference TRBV2 and TRBJ1-1, is EPEVTQTPSHQVTQMGQEVILRCVPISNHLYFYWYRQILGQKVEFLVSFYNNEISEKSEIFDDQFSVERPDGSNFTLKIRSTKLEDSAMYFCASSPGTGYTEAFFGQGTRLTVV.

The rearrangement uses TRBV27 and TRBJ1-4, with 8 bases lining up with TRBD1. V shed 6 bases and J 7 bases; nucleotides not matched to a gene: 7. Per germline, CDR1 MNHEY and CDR2 SMNVEV (reference sequence). The CDR3 is 14 residues long. CDR3 loop: CASRRTGRFEKLFF. The CDR3 nucleotides are TGTGCCAGCAGGCGGACAGGGCGGTTTGAAAAACTGTTTTTT.

The chain links TRBV7-6 to TRBJ2-1; D gene uncertain. Germline loops: CDR1 SGHVS, CDR2 FNYEAQ. The CDR3 consists of 12 residues. The V gene lost 8 bases and the J gene lost 4 bases, with 9 bases spanning the gap. The CDR3 spells CASGTQYNEQFF. The CDR3 DNA is TGTGCCAGCGGAACCCAGTACAATGAGCAGTTCTTC.

This clone was observed a few times. The V gene is TRBV18, the J gene TRBJ2-2, with 9 bases fitting TRBD1. The CDR3 spans 14 residues. Germline lookup yields CDR1 KGHSH and CDR2 LQKENI. V trimming: 1 base; J trimming: 6 bases; junction bases outside the gene matches: 0. DNA for the CDR3: TGTGCCAGCTCACCACGACAGGGGGCCGGGGAGCTGTTTTTT. Protein product: CASSPRQGAGELFF.

The V call is TRBV7-8, the J call TRBJ1-2; D remains ambiguous. This CDR3 is built from 14 residues. Germline CDR1 and CDR2: SGHVS and FQNEAQ. V lost 1 base and J 4 bases, leaving 10 bases between the germline ends. The CDR3 loop reads CASSLGPDFYGYTF. CDR3 sequence (DNA): TGTGCCAGCAGCTTAGGCCCGGATTTCTATGGCTACACCTTC.

This clone was found a few times. The gene calls are TRBV23-1 and TRBJ2-5, with 8 bases aligning to TRBD1. TRBV23-1 qualifies as an ORF whose function is uncertain. V lost 2 bases, J lost 4 bases, and 6 bases stayed unmatched. This CDR3 has 15 residues. CDR3 DNA sequence: TGCGCCAGCAGTCAACCGGACAGGGTAGGAGAGACCCAGTACTTC. Residues: CASSQPDRVGETQYF.

V gene TRBV5-1 combines with J gene TRBJ1-3, with D possibly being TRBD1 (5 bases). Between the trimmed V and J ends, which lost 0 bases and 8 bases, there was a span of 9 bases. Germline V gene lookup returns CDR1 SGHRS and CDR2 YFSETQ. The CDR3 has 13 residues. In DNA form, the CDR3 reads TGCGCCAGCAGCTTGGCCCTAGGGGACACCATATATTTT. This codes for CASSLALGDTIYF.

The rearrangement joins TRBV18 to TRBJ2-7; the D is unclear. V lost 0 bases and J 2 bases, leaving 5 bases between the germline ends. The germline V gene encodes CDR1 KGHSH and CDR2 LQKENI. The CDR3 spans 13 residues. CDR3 nucleotides: TGTGCCAGCTCACCACCGGGTACCTACGAGCAGTACTTC. This encodes CASSPPGTYEQYF.

The count of this clone is one. The CDR3 region is CASSSWGRTEAFF. CDR3 nucleotide sequence: TGTGCCAGCAGTTCGTGGGGCAGGACTGAAGCTTTCTTT. The chain carries TRBV27 and TRBJ1-1, with a weak D call TRBD1 (5 bases). The CDR3 runs to 13 residues. V lost 4 bases, J lost 5 bases, and 11 bases lay in between. Looked up from germline, CDR1 is MNHEY and CDR2 is SMNVEV (reference sequence).

The rearrangement uses TRBV10-1 and TRBJ2-7; D perhaps matches TRBD2 (5 bases). Germline assignment: CDR1 WNHNN and CDR2 SYGVQD (reference sequence). The V gene lost 7 bases and the J gene lost 9 bases, with 16 bases spanning the gap. This CDR3 has 12 residues. CDR3 nucleotide sequence: TGCGCCAGCAAGGACGGGAATGGGCTGCAGTACTTC. It specifies CASKDGNGLQYF.

Ten or more counts support this clone. This chain connects TRBV6-6 to TRBJ2-7; TRBD1 matches at 9 bases. The V and J ends lost 6 bases and 2 bases, in that order; junction bases with no gene match: 11. This CDR3 region has 16 residues. CDR1 is MNHNY, CDR2 SVGAGI, per germline (reference sequence). The CDR3 sequence: CASRPDRGKRTYEQYF. CDR3 in DNA: TGTGCCAGCAGGCCCGACAGGGGGAAGAGGACCTACGAGCAGTACTTC.

On this clone: Other DNA sequences in the sample encode the same CDR3. CDR3 region: CASSLDLSQPQHF. The CDR3 DNA sequence: TGTGCCAGCAGCTTAGATCTGAGTCAGCCCCAGCATTTT. The V gene is TRBV11-2, the J gene TRBJ1-5; the D is unclear. This CDR3 is built from 13 residues. Trimming pared 0 bases from V and 6 bases from J, leaving 6 bases between. Germline V gene lookup returns CDR1 SGHAT and CDR2 FQNNGV. Full variable domain (missing parts from reference TRBV11-2 and TRBJ1-5): EAGVAQSPRYKIIEKRQSVAFWCNPISGHATLYWYQQILGQGPKLLIQFQNNGVVDDSQLPKDRFSAERLKGVDSTLKIQPAKLEDSAVYLCASSLDLSQPQHFGDGTRLSIL.

The CDR3 sequence: CASSPRRESTGELFF. The CDR3 bases are TGTGCCAGCAGCCCGCGCCGGGAGAGCACCGGGGAGCTGTTTTTT. The J gene is TRBJ2-2, the V gene TRBV7-8; D possibly corresponds to TRBD2 (6 bases). The germline V gene encodes CDR1 SGHVS and CDR2 FQNEAQ. The CDR3 is 15 residues long. The germline V and J ends were trimmed by 5 bases and 4 bases, with 14 bases remaining between them.

Concerning this clone: This CDR3 is also generated by other DNA sequences in the sample. The chain combines TRBV28 with TRBJ2-7; TRBD1 aligns across 7 bases. Germline V gene data show CDR1 as MDHEN and CDR2 as SYDVKM. The CDR3 has 13 amino acids. Trimming took 5 bases from V and 1 from J; bases not matched to a gene: 2. The CDR3 nucleotides read TGTGCCAGCAGTCGGGACAGTTCCTACGAGCAGTACTTC. Protein sequence: CASSRDSSYEQYF. Based on the CDR3 plus reference TRBV28 and TRBJ2-7, the full variable domain is DVKVTQSSRYLVKRTGEKVFLECVQDMDHENMFWYRQDPGLGLRLIYFSYDVKMKEKGDIPEGYSVSREKKERFSLILESASTNQTSMYLCASSRDSSYEQYFGPGTRLTVT.

This sequence joins TRBV18 and TRBJ2-7, with TRBD2 as a possible D gene (5 bases). V lost 3 bases to trimming and J lost 1 base, with 10 bases between them. Germline V gene data show CDR1 as KGHSH and CDR2 as LQKENI. The CDR3 runs 14 residues. The CDR3 sequence: CASSPAQRSYEQYF. CDR3 nucleotides: TGTGCCAGCTCACCGGCCCAGCGGTCCTACGAGCAGTACTTC.

In the case of this clone: This CDR3 is also generated by other DNA sequences in the sample. The chain is built from TRBV7-2 and TRBJ2-3; D is perhaps TRBD1 (5 bases). The germline V and J ends were trimmed by 1 base and 3 bases, with 8 bases remaining between them. CDR1 SGHTA and CDR2 FQGNSA come from the germline V gene. The CDR3 covers 14 residues. The CDR3 DNA reads TGTGCCAGCAGCTTAGGACAGACGACAGATACGCAGTATTTT. It encodes CASSLGQTTDTQYF.

This sequence joins TRBV30 and TRBJ2-7; D might be TRBD1 (5 bases). CDR3 size: 14 residues. Germline-derived CDR1 and CDR2 are GTSNPN and SVGIG (reference sequence). Trimming took 4 bases from V and 3 from J, leaving 16 bases between them. For the CDR3, the DNA is TGTGCCTGGACCTCAGGGAAGTGGGACTACGAGCAGTACTTC. Protein product: CAWTSGKWDYEQYF.

This clone was picked up a small number of times. This chain joins TRBV28 and TRBJ2-5; 9 bases line up with TRBD2. The CDR3 contains 15 residues. Germline CDR1 reads MDHEN; CDR2 reads SYDVKM. Trimming took 5 bases from V and 1 from J; bases not matched to a gene: 5. The CDR3 loop reads CASSEAGGLQETQYF. For the CDR3, the DNA is TGTGCCAGCAGTGAGGCGGGAGGGCTCCAAGAGACCCAGTACTTC.

This clone showed up just a few times. This chain joins TRBV27 and TRBJ2-7, with 9 positions matching TRBD1. The CDR3 has 15 amino acids. Germline V gene data show CDR1 as MNHEY and CDR2 as SMNVEV (reference sequence). With V trimmed by 4 bases and J by 2 bases, 6 bases remained unmatched. The chain's CDR3 is CASSSHRGLTYEQYF. The CDR3 bases are TGTGCCAGCAGTTCACACAGGGGGCTCACCTACGAGCAGTACTTC.

This clone was counted many times. The chain is built from TRBV7-2 and TRBJ1-2, with no clear D. The CDR3 consists of 17 residues. The germline V gene encodes CDR1 SGHTA and CDR2 FQGNSA. Between the trimmed V and J ends, which lost 2 bases and 0 bases, there was a span of 16 bases. CDR3 sequence reads: CASSLSSTTTANYGYTF. CDR3 coding DNA: TGTGCCAGCAGCTTATCATCGACGACAACTGCTAACTATGGCTACACCTTC.